Each of the 6 T cell receptor beta chains below was sequenced from the same sample in a study of T-cell reconstitution after alpha-beta-depleted transplantation in children. The TCRbeta library was prepared with unique molecular identifiers. TCRdb reanalysed the PCR reads using MiXCR and keeps one entry per CDR3 protein. This sample has about 980,000 distinct CDR3 sequences, with about 31% found just once. Specimen: PBMCs, mostly from graft donor cells, collected 360 days after TCRalphabeta/CD19-depleted stem cell transplant. All receptors derive from a boy less than two years old who had a stem cell transplant for SCID, so the T cells may come from the graft donor.

This clonotype showed up just a few times. The chain joins TRBV5-1 to TRBJ1-2; the D gene is possibly TRBD1 (5 bases). The germline CDR1 and CDR2 sequences are SGHRS and YFSETQ. Trimming took 4 bases from V and 3 from J, leaving 13 bases between them. The CDR3 is made up of 14 amino acids. The CDR3 bases are TGCGCCAGCAGCGGGGCAGCTTCAGACTATGGCTACACCTTC. Translating it yields CASSGAASDYGYTF.

The chain combines TRBV7-3 with TRBJ2-3, with D perhaps matching TRBD1 or TRBD2 (5 bases each). This CDR3 is built from 18 residues. The ends were cut back, 0 bases at V and 0 bases at J, with 16 bases in the middle. CDR1 is SGHTA, CDR2 FQGTGA, per germline. CDR3 in amino acids: CASSLTQGTAPSTDTQYF. CDR3 sequence (DNA): TGTGCCAGCAGCTTAACCCAAGGGACGGCCCCTAGCACAGATACGCAGTATTTT.

This clonotype has a handful of counts. The J gene is TRBJ1-1, the V gene TRBV7-6, with TRBD1 identical over 7 bases. The CDR3 runs to 16 residues. CDR1 is SGHVS, CDR2 FNYEAQ, per germline. With V trimmed by 2 bases and J by 6 bases, 12 bases remained unmatched. The chain's CDR3 is CASSLMWRQGEAEAFF. The CDR3 DNA is TGTGCCAGCAGCTTAATGTGGAGACAGGGTGAGGCTGAAGCTTTCTTT.

This clonotype was recorded a few times. J is TRBJ2-7 and V is TRBV11-2; D unresolved. Looked up from germline, CDR1 is SGHAT and CDR2 is FQNNGV. V lost 0 bases and J 9 bases, leaving 12 bases between the germline ends. The CDR3 extends over 13 amino acids. The CDR3 loop is CASSLDRRHWQYF. CDR3 nucleotide sequence: TGTGCCAGCAGCTTAGATCGTAGGCATTGGCAGTACTTC.

J is TRBJ1-5 and V is TRBV20-1, with unresolved D. V was shortened by 6 bases and J by 5 bases, with 14 bases between the two germline ends. This CDR3 spans 13 amino acids. In germline, CDR1 is DFQATT, CDR2 SNEGSKA (reference sequence). The CDR3 sequence is CSAEDRAHQPQHF. The CDR3 region has the DNA TGCAGTGCCGAGGACCGGGCGCATCAGCCCCAGCATTTT.

This chain links TRBV6-2 or TRBV6-3 with TRBJ2-6; 7 bases line up with TRBD2. Trimming took 2 bases from V and 1 from J; bases not matched to a gene: 5. This CDR3 region has 17 residues. The germline gives CDR1 MNHEY, CDR2 SVGEGT. CDR3 residues: CASSYGSGDSGANVLTF. The CDR3 DNA follows: TGTGCCAGCAGTTACGGGAGCGGGGATTCTGGGGCCAACGTCCTGACTTTC.